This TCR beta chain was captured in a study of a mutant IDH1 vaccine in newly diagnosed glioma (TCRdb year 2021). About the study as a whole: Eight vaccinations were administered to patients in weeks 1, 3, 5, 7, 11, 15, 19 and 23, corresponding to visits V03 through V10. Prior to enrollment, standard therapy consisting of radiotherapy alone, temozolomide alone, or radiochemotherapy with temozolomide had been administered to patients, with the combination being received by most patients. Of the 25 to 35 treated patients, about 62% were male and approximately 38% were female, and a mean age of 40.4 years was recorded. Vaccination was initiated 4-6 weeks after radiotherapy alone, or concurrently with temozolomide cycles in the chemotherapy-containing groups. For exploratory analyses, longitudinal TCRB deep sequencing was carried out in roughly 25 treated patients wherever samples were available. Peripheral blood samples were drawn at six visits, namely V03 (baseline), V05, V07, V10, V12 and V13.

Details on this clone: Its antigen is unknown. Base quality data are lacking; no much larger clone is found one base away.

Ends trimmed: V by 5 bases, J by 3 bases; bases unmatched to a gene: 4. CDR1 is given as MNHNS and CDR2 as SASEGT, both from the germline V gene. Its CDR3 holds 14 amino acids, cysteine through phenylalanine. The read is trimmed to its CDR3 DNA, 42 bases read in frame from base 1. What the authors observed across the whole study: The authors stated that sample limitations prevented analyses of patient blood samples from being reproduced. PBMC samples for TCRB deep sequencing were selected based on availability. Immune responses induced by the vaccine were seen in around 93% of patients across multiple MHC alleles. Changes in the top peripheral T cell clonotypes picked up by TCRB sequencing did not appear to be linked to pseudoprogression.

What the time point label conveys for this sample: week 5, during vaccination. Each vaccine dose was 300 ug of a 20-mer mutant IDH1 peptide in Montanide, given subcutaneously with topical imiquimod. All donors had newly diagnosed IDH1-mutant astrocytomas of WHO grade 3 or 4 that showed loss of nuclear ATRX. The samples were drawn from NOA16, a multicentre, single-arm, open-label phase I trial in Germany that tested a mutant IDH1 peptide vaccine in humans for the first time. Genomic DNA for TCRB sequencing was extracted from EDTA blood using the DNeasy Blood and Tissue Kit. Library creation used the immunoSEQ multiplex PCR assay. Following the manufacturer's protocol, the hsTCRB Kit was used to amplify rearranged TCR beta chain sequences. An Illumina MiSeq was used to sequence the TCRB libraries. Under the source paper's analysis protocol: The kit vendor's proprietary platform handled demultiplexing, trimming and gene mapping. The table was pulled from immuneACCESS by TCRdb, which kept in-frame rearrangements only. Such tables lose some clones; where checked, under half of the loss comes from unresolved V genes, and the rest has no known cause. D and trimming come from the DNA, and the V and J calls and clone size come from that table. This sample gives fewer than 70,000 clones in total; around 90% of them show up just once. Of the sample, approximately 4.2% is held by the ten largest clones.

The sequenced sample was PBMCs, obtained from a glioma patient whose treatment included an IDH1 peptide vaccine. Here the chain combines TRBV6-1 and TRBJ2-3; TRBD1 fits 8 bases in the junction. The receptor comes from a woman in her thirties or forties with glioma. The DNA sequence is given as TGTGCCAGCAGTCGGACAGGGACAACAGATACGCAGTATTTT. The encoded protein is CASSRTGTTDTQYF.